This TCR beta chain was found in a study of CD8 T cells in Susac syndrome. Trimming shortened V by 4 bases and J by 2 bases, and 15 bases separated the two germline ends. Germline assignment: CDR1 SGHRS and CDR2 YFSETQ. CDR3 size: 15 residues. The RNA input was 0.5 to 1 ug, and it was reverse transcribed with random hexamers. TCRdb re-analysed the immunoSEQ multiplex PCR reads in MiXCR, keeping a single row per CDR3 protein. The data hold about 280,000 distinct CDR3 sequences, with more than 75% observed a single time. The sequenced sample was CD8+ T cells from PBMCs. This rearrangement joins TRBV5-1 to TRBJ1-1, with D possibly TRBD1 on 5 matching bases. The TCR originated in a human donor with multiple sclerosis. In nucleotides, the CDR3 is TGCGCCAGCAGCCCCTATGGGGGTGGAAACACTGAAGCTTTCTTT. Its protein product is CASSPYGGGNTEAFF.